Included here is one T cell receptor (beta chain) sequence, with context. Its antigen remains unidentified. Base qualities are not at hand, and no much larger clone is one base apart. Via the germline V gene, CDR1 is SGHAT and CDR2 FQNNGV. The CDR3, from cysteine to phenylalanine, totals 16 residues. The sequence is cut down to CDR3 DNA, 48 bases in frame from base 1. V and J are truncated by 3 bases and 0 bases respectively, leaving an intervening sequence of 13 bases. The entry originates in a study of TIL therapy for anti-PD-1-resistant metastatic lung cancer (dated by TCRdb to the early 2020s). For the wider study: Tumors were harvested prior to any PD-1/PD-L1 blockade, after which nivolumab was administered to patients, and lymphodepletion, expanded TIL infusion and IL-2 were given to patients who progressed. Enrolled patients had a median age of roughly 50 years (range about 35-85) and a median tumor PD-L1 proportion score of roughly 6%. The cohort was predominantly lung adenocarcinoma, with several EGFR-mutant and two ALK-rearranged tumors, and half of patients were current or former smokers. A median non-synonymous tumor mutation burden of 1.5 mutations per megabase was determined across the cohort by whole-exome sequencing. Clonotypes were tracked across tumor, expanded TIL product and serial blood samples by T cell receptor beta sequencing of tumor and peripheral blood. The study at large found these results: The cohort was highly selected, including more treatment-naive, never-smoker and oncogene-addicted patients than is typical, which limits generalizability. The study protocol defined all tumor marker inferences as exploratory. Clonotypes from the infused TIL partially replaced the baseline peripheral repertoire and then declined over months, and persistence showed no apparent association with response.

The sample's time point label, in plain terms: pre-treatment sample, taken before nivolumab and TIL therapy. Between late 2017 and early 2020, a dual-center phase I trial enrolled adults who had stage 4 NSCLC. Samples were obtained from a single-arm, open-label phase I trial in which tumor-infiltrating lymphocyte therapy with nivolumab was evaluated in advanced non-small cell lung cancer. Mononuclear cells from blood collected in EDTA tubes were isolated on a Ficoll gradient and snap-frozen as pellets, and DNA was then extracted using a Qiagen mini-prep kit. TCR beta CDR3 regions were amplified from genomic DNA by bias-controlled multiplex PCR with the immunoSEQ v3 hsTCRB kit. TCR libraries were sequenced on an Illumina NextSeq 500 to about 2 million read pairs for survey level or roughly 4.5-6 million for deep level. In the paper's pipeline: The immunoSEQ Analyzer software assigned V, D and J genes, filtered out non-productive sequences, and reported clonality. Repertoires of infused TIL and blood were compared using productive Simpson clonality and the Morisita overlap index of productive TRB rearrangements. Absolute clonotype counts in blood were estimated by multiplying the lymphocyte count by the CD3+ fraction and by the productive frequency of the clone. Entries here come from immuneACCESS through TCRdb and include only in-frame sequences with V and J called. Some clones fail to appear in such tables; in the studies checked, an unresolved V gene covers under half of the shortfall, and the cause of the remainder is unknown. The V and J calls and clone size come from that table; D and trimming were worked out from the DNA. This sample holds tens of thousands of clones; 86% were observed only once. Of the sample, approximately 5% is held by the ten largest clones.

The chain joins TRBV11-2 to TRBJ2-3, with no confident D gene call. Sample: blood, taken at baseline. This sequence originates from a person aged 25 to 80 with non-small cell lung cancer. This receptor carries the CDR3 CASSFGQTTSTDTQYF. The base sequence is TGTGCCAGCAGCTTTGGGCAGACCACTAGCACAGATACGCAGTATTTT.